The T cell receptor (beta chain) described here comes from a study of blood T cells in healthy people across ages. The CDR3 is made up of 18 amino acids. Unmatched junction bases numbered 12, after V lost 0 bases and J lost 5 bases. A second roughly 6 to 12 cycle PCR used barcoded and J-beta primers. TCRdb reprocessed the 5' RACE reads with MiXCR, giving one entry per CDR3 protein. This table holds 650,000 to 950,000 distinct CDR3 sequences, around 45% found once. Sequenced input: blood. The gene calls are TRBV23-1 and TRBJ2-3, with 9 bases lining up with TRBD2. TRBV23-1 carries the ORF label, with uncertain function. The sequence was obtained from a man between 60 and 75 years old in good health. The CDR3 protein is CASSQSLRRGGLEDTQYF. The CDR3 DNA follows: TGCGCCAGCAGTCAATCGTTAAGGCGGGGGGGCCTTGAAGATACGCAGTATTTT.